This TCR beta chain was recovered during a study of metastatic and nonmetastatic thyroid tumors (dated by TCRdb to the early 2020s). Study-level background: For patients with malignant and with benign thyroid disease, the researchers compared repertoires between peripheral blood samples and tumor or nodule tissue samples.

Before undergoing thyroid surgery, none of the patients had been given any kind of treatment. Using T-cell receptor beta sequencing, the study looked back at clinical samples from patients collected from about 2011 to 2018. Receptors were amplified or captured by PCR. TCRdb shows the sequencer as Illumina HiSeq 4000. High-throughput sequencing was used to profile the TCR beta-chain CDR3 region of each patient. Concerning the study's data processing: Drawing on CDR3 differences between clinicopathological groups, the researchers built a classifier meant to tell apart patients with distant-metastatic papillary thyroid cancer. The Shannon index was used to assess repertoire diversity, and the Morisita-Horn index was used to assess tumor-blood repertoire similarity. Clones were called with MiXCR by TCRdb after fastp trimmed the public reads at Q25, and only in-frame beta chains were retained. The V and J calls were determined by TCRdb, not by the authors. For this sample the table gives tens of thousands of clones, of which about a sixth were detected only once. The top ten clonotypes cover approximately 3.9% of the sample.

This clone was counted many times. The specificity of this receptor is unknown. Base qualities are not at hand, and no much larger clone is one base apart. From cysteine to phenylalanine, the CDR3 is 16 amino acids long. The sequence is cut down to CDR3 DNA, 48 bases in frame from base 1. Looking up the germline V gene yields CDR1 SGHVS and CDR2 FNYEAQ. The junction shows trimming of 3 bases on V and 5 bases on J, plus 17 bases between the germline ends. Overall results and qualifications from the work: TCR beta diversity was reported as significantly higher in malignant tumors than in benign nodules, in both blood and tumor samples.

The TCR sequence derives from a female donor with papillary thyroid cancer or a benign thyroid nodule (not recorded which). Some clones in this sample may be carry-over from other donors' samples. Material: blood. The chain couples TRBV7-6 to TRBJ2-1; the D gene identity is not certain. CDR3 region: CASSFTWADIHNEQFF. The nucleotide sequence is TGTGCCAGCAGCTTCACTTGGGCGGATATTCACAATGAGCAGTTCTTC.